This T cell receptor (beta chain) stems from a study of cytotoxic CD8 clonotypes in ibrutinib-treated CLL. After removal of 5 bases from V and 0 bases from J, the junction contained 6 bases not matched to a gene. The CDR3 runs 15 residues. Germline assignment: CDR1 GTSNPN and CDR2 SVGIG (reference sequence). Sequencing used immunoSEQ multiplex PCR; TCRdb keeps in-frame clones, though not all of them. The data hold roughly 97,000 clones, with around four fifths observed a single time. This clonotype was obtained from a human donor with chronic lymphocytic leukemia. The chain links TRBV30 to TRBJ1-4; 7 nucleotides align to TRBD1. The input for sequencing was PBMCs, taken after 12 months of ibrutinib treatment. Written as DNA, the CDR3 is TGTGCCTGGGGTCTTACAGGGGCAACTAATGAAAAACTGTTTTTT. Amino acid sequence: CAWGLTGATNEKLFF.